This T cell receptor beta chain was captured in a study of blood T cell repertoires in COVID-19. In the study's own analysis: It was from reference gene primer amplification that nucleated cell counts were estimated. TCRdb's table, derived via immunoSEQ multiplex PCR, lists solely in-frame clones and lacks some. The V and J calls and clone size are taken from that table; D and trimming were inferred from the DNA. The repertoire includes some 400,000 clones, under 90% of them detected once, and 1.5% to 2% sits in the top ten. V dropped 2 bases and J dropped 0; count of bases not matched to a gene: 4. This CDR3 comprises 16 residues. Germline CDR1 MNHNY, CDR2 SVGAGI (reference sequence). Clinical history as reported by participants underpinned cohort assignment. Among Cohort 3 donors, those recovered had two negative PCRs, clearance, or symptom resolution.

The sequence was collected from a woman aged 30 to 39 who had recovered from COVID-19. The chain recombines TRBV6-6 with TRBJ2-7, with 10 nucleotides matching TRBD2. Sequencing was done on a sample of PBMCs or T cells enriched from blood (not recorded which). This CDR3 is CASSYPGLATSYEQYF. DNA for the CDR3: TGTGCCAGCAGTTACCCGGGACTAGCGACCTCCTACGAGCAGTACTTC.